The clone carrying this TCR beta chain was observed many times. This sample was taken from a study of T cells in Graves' hyperthyroidism and ophthalmopathy. Researchers took RNA transcripts and amplified the TCR beta CDR3 regions from them. The HTBI set primed first-round TCR CDR3 RT-PCR. TCRdb reprocessed the multiplex PCR reads via MiXCR and lists one record per CDR3 protein. The sample records under 350,000 distinct CDR3 sequences, over 15% being singletons. V was shortened by 3 bases and J by 3 bases, with 14 bases between the two germline ends. This CDR3 spans 15 amino acids. Germline-derived CDR1 and CDR2 are SGHAT and FQNNGV. Each diagnosis was grounded in clinical symptoms, serum thyroxine and TRAb, thyroid ultrasound, and orbital computed tomography.

This chain connects TRBV11-2 to TRBJ1-1; a weak D match, TRBD1 (6 bases). This receptor was taken from a woman in her fifties or sixties with Graves' ophthalmopathy. Sample: blood. CDR3 bases: TGTGCCAGCAGCTTTAACAGGGACCCTGACACTGAAGCTTTCTTT. Its translation: CASSFNRDPDTEAFF.